Included here is one T cell receptor (beta chain) sequence, with context. The CDR3 is 15 amino acids. V lost 7 bases to trimming and J lost 2 bases, with 15 bases between them. CDR1 and CDR2 (germline): SNHLY, FYNNEI. The source of the sample is a study of blood T cell repertoires in COVID-19. Turning to the study itself: There were acute and convalescent COVID-19 samples, and they came from the United States, Italy and Spain. PBMCs, B-cell-depleted T cells, or T cells provided the cDNA or gDNA that made up the material.

Original processing methods: Reference gene primer amplification in the assay estimated nucleated cell counts. Assay: immunoSEQ multiplex PCR; the TCRdb copy retains only in-frame clones and omits some. Clone size and V and J calls were adopted from that table, with D and trimming inferred from the DNA. Here the sample spans 80,000 to 95,000 clones, around three quarters being singletons. What was sequenced was peripheral blood. The chain is built from TRBV2 and TRBJ1-5; D is ambiguous. The origin of this receptor is a woman aged 50 to 65 with acute or convalescent COVID-19. Here the CDR3 reads CASIGGVGGNQPQHF. Here the CDR3 DNA reads TGTGCCAGCATCGGCGGGGTCGGAGGCAATCAGCCCCAGCATTTT.